One T cell receptor (beta chain) is described in this entry. The data derive from a study of radiotherapy plus CTLA-4 blockade in lung cancer. Here immunoSEQ multiplex PCR was the method, and the copy in TCRdb shows in-frame clones only, minus some. The profile shows more than 80,000 clones, over 65% of them singletons. The V gene lost 0 bases and the J gene lost 9 bases, with 6 bases spanning the gap. CDR3 length: 12 amino acids. Germline values: CDR1 SGHTA, CDR2 FQGNSA. The material was peripheral blood, obtained from a patient treated with radiotherapy plus ipilimumab. This receptor was taken from a human donor with non-small cell lung cancer that progressed on radiotherapy plus ipilimumab. Some clones in this sample may be carry-over from other donors' samples. The gene calls are TRBV7-2 and TRBJ1-5; D not resolved. CDR3 in amino acids: CASSLAAGPQHF. CDR3 DNA: TGTGCCAGCAGCTTAGCGGCCGGGCCCCAGCATTTT.